A selection of T cell receptor beta chains follows, all from one sample in a study of a mutant IDH1 vaccine in newly diagnosed glioma. Profiled with immunoSEQ multiplex PCR; TCRdb holds only in-frame clones, not every one. The sample carries about 59,000 clones, 80% to 95% recorded once. Specimen: PBMCs, collected from a glioma patient treated with radiotherapy, temozolomide or both. The origin of the receptors is a man between 50 and 59 years old with glioma. The CDR3 runs from the conserved cysteine through the conserved F or W. Fields, in order: J gene, clone size, V gene, D gene, CDR3 DNA, CDR3 protein. The D gene is left open where the match is weak. Clone size is not always given. Where it is, it says once, few, many or a class for expanded clones.

J: TRBJ2-5; size: NA; V: TRBV9; D: NA; DNA: TGTGCCAGCAGCGTAGAACCCAGGGGGGACGAGACCCAGTACTTC; CDR3: CASSVEPRGDETQYF
J: TRBJ2-7; size: NA; V: TRBV5-6; D: NA; DNA: TGTGCCAGCAGCCTGATAGATTACGAGCAGTACTTC; CDR3: CASSLIDYEQYF
J: TRBJ2-2; size: NA; V: TRBV6-5; D: NA; DNA: TGTGCCAGCAGTTCCATCTCGGGGGCCGGGGAGCTGTTTTTT; CDR3: CASSSISGAGELFF
J: TRBJ1-1; size: NA; V: TRBV19; D: TRBD1; DNA: TGTGCCAGTAGTCGACAGGGGGCACCTTTCTTT; CDR3: CASSRQGAPFF
J: TRBJ2-3; size: once; V: TRBV7-2; D: NA; DNA: TGTGCCAGCAGCTTACAGCGGCGCACAGATACGCAGTATTTT; CDR3: CASSLQRRTDTQYF
J: TRBJ1-1; size: NA; V: TRBV7-8; D: NA; DNA: TGTGCCAGCAGCTCACACCTGAACACTGAAGCTTTCTTT; CDR3: CASSSHLNTEAFF
J: TRBJ2-7; size: NA; V: TRBV11-2; D: TRBD2; DNA: TGTGCCAGCAGCTCGCAATTACGGGGGGTCTACGAGCAGTACTTC; CDR3: CASSSQLRGVYEQYF
J: TRBJ1-5; size: NA; V: TRBV21-1; D: NA; DNA: TGTGCCAGCAGCAAAGAACCGATCCGGGACAGGGCCGGTTGGCAGCCCCAGCATTTT; CDR3: CASSKEPIRDRAGWQPQHF
J: TRBJ1-1; size: NA; V: TRBV2; D: TRBD1; DNA: TGTGCCAGCAGTGCCCAGGGCGGAACCGGGACAGTCATAGGTTTCTTT; CDR3: CASSAQGGTGTVIGFF
J: TRBJ1-2; size: NA; V: TRBV2; D: NA; DNA: TGTGCCAGCAGTGCCGTTGGCTCGATCCTGCTGCAAAGGGGAAGGGGCTACACCTTC; CDR3: CASSAVGSILLQRGRGYTF
J: TRBJ2-5; size: NA; V: TRBV7-7; D: TRBD2; DNA: TGTGCTAGCAGCACCTACACGGGGGGGCCTACGGAGACCCAGTACTTC; CDR3: CASSTYTGGPTETQYF
J: TRBJ1-2; size: NA; V: TRBV6-5; D: NA; DNA: TGTGCCAGCAGTTACTCAGTTTGGGACTCCGGTGGCTACACCTTC; CDR3: CASSYSVWDSGGYTF
J: TRBJ2-7; size: NA; V: TRBV6-1; D: NA; DNA: TGTGCCAGCAGTGAGAGGACCGGAGGAGAGCAGTACTTC; CDR3: CASSERTGGEQYF
J: TRBJ1-6; size: NA; V: TRBV6-6; D: TRBD1; DNA: TGTGCCAGCAGTCCTGGACAGGGGAATTCACCCCTCCACTTT; CDR3: CASSPGQGNSPLHF
J: TRBJ1-4; size: NA; V: TRBV11-2; D: NA; DNA: TGTGCCAGCAGCTTAAGTAGTAATGAAAAACTGTTTTTT; CDR3: CASSLSSNEKLFF
J: TRBJ1-1; size: NA; V: TRBV15; D: NA; DNA: TGTGCCACCAGGCATCGGGGGGGCACTGAAGCTTTCTTT; CDR3: CATRHRGGTEAFF
J: TRBJ2-7; size: NA; V: TRBV6-5; D: TRBD1; DNA: TGTGCCAGCAGCCAGTCCAGGGGGCGGGAGCAGTACTTC; CDR3: CASSQSRGREQYF
J: TRBJ2-5; size: NA; V: TRBV29-1; D: TRBD2; DNA: TGCAGCGTGACTAGCGGGGAGGAGACCCAGTACTTC; CDR3: CSVTSGEETQYF
J: TRBJ1-1; size: NA; V: TRBV9; D: NA; DNA: TGTGCCAGCAGCGTAGCGGGGGGGGCAGGGAGGAACACTGAAGCTTTCTTT; CDR3: CASSVAGGAGRNTEAFF
J: TRBJ2-7; size: NA; V: TRBV30; D: NA; DNA: TGTGCCTGGAGTGAGGGGAACCGGGTCGAGCAGTACTTC; CDR3: CAWSEGNRVEQYF
J: TRBJ2-7; size: few; V: TRBV27; D: NA; DNA: TGTGCCAGCAGTACAAAGAACAGGGTAGTCGACGAGCAGTACTTC; CDR3: CASSTKNRVVDEQYF
J: TRBJ1-5; size: NA; V: TRBV28; D: NA; DNA: TGTGCCAGCAGCACACCCTCGGGGGGAGCCCTTAATCAGCCCCAGCATTTT; CDR3: CASSTPSGGALNQPQHF
J: TRBJ2-3; size: NA; V: TRBV10-3; D: TRBD1; DNA: TGTGCCACCGGACAGGAGAGCACAGATACGCAGTATTTT; CDR3: CATGQESTDTQYF
J: TRBJ2-3; size: NA; V: TRBV4-3; D: TRBD1; DNA: TGCGCCAGCAGCCAAGATAAGGGACAGGGAAACACAGATACGCAGTATTTT; CDR3: CASSQDKGQGNTDTQYF
J: TRBJ1-2; size: NA; V: TRBV25-1; D: NA; DNA: TGTGCCAGCAGTGCAACCCGAGGGGCTGGCTACACCTTC; CDR3: CASSATRGAGYTF
J: TRBJ1-4; size: NA; V: TRBV27; D: TRBD1; DNA: TGTGCCAGCAGTTTGGAGACAGGGTTATCTAATGAAAAACTGTTTTTT; CDR3: CASSLETGLSNEKLFF
J: TRBJ2-5; size: NA; V: TRBV7-8; D: NA; DNA: TGTGCCAGCAGCTTAGCTTTGGGGGAGAGGGAGACCCAGTACTTC; CDR3: CASSLALGERETQYF
J: TRBJ2-1; size: NA; V: TRBV7-7; D: TRBD2; DNA: TGTGCTAGCAGCTTTCAACTAGCGGGAAACAATGAGCAGTTCTTC; CDR3: CASSFQLAGNNEQFF
J: TRBJ1-6; size: NA; V: TRBV11-2; D: NA; DNA: TGTGCCAGCAGCCTACAACAGGGTCGGAATTCACCCCTCCACTTT; CDR3: CASSLQQGRNSPLHF
J: TRBJ1-2; size: NA; V: TRBV9; D: NA; DNA: TGTGCCAGCAGCCCCCTCCTCTATGGCTACACCTTC; CDR3: CASSPLLYGYTF
J: TRBJ2-2; size: NA; V: TRBV7-3; D: TRBD2; DNA: TGTGCCAGCAGCTTAAGGACTAGGGGCACCGGGGAGCTGTTTTTT; CDR3: CASSLRTRGTGELFF